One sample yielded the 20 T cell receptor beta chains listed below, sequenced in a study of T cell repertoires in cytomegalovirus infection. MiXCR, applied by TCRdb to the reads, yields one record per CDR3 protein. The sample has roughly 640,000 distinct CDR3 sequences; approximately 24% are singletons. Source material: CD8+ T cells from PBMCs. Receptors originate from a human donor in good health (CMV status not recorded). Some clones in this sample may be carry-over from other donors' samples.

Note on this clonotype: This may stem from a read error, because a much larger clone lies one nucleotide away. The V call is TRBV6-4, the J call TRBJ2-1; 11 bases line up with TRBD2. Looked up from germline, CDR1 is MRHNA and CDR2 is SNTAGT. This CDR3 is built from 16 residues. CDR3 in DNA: TGTGCCTGCAGTGGTTTAGCGGGGGGGCCTCCCAATGAGCAGTTCTTC. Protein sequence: CACSGLAGGPPNEQFF.

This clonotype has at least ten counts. The CDR3 coding sequence is TGTGCCAGCAGCCCTGGACTCCCGGGATACAATGAGCAGTTCTTC. It encodes CASSPGLPGYNEQFF. The chain has TRBV7-2 and TRBJ2-1, with D possibly TRBD2 on 5 matching bases. Germline CDR1 and CDR2: SGHTA and FQGNSA. There are 15 residues in the CDR3. The V end was cut by 5 bases, the J end by 4 bases, with 15 bases between.

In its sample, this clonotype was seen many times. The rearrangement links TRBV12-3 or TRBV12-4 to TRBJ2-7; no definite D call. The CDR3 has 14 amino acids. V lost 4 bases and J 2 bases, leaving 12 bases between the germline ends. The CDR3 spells CASSSDIRAYEQYV. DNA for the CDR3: TGTGCCAGCAGTTCCGACATCCGCGCCTACGAGCAGTACGTC.

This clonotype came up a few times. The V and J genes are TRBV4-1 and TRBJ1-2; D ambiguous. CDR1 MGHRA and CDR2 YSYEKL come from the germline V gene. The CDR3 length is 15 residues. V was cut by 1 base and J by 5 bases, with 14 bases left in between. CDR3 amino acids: CASSQGGGSFYGYTF. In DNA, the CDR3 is TGCGCCAGCAGCCAAGGCGGCGGCTCCTTTTATGGCTACACCTTC.

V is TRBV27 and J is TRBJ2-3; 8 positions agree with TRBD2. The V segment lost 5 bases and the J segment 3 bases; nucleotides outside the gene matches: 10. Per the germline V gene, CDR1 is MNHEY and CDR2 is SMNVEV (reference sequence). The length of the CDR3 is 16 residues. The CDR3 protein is CASSQNLAGETDTQYF. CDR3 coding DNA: TGTGCCAGCAGTCAGAACCTAGCGGGTGAAACAGATACGCAGTATTTT.

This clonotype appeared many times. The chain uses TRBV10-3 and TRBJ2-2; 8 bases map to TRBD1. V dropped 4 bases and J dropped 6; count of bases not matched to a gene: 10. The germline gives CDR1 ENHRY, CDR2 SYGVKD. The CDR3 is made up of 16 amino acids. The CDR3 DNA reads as TGTGCCATCAGTGGTCCGACAGGGGAGGAGGCCGGGGAGCTGTTTTTT. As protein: CAISGPTGEEAGELFF.

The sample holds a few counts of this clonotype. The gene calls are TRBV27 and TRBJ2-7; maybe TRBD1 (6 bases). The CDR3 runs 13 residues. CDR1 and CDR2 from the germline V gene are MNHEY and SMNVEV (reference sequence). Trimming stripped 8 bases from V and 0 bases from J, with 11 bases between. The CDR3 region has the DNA TGTGCCAGCGGGACACCGAGCTCCTACGAGCAGTACTTC. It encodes CASGTPSSYEQYF.

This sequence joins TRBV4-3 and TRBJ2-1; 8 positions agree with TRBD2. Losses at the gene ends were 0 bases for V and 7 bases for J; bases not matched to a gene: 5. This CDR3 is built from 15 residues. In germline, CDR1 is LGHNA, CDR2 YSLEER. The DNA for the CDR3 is TGCGCCAGCAGCCAAGATTTAGCGGGGCTGAATGAGCAGTTCTTC. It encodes CASSQDLAGLNEQFF.

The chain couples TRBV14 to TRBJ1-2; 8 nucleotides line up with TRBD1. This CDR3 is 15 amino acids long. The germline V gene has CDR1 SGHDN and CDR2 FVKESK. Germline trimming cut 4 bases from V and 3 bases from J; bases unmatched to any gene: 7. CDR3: CASSLGWGQDYGYTF. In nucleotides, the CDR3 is TGTGCCAGCAGCCTCGGTTGGGGACAGGACTATGGCTACACCTTC.

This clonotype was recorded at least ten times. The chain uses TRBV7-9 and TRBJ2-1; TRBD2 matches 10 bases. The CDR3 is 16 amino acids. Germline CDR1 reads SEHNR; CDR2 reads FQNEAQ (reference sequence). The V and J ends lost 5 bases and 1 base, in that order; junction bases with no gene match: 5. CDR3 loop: CASSPSGGKSYNEQFF. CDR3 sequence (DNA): TGTGCCAGCAGCCCTAGCGGGGGAAAATCCTACAATGAGCAGTTCTTC.

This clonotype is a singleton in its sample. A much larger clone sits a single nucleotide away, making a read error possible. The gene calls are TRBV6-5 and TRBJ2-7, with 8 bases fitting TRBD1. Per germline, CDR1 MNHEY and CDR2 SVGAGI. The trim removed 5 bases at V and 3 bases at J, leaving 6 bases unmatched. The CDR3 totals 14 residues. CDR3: CASSRGQANYEQYV. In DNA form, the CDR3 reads TGTGCCAGCAGTAGGGGACAGGCGAACTACGAGCAGTACGTC.

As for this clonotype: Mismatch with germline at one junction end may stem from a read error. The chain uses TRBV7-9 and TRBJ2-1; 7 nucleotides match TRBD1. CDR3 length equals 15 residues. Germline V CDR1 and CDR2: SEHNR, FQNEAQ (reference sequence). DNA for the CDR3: TGTGCCAGCAGCTTCAGGGGGAGCTCCTACGATGAGCAGTTCTTC. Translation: CASSFRGSSYDEQFF.

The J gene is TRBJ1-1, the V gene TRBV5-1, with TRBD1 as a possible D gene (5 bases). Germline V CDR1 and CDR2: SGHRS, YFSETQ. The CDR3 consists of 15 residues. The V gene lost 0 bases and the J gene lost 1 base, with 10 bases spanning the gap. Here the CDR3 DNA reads TGCGCCAGCAGCTTGGAAAGGCAGGGGAACACTGAAGCTTTCTTT. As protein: CASSLERQGNTEAFF.

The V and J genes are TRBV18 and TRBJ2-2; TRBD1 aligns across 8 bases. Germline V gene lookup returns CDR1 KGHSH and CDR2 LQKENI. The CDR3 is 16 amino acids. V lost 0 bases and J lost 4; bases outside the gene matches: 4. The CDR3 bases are TGTGCCAGCTCACCACCTGGGACAGGACTCACCGGGGAGCTGTTTTTT. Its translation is CASSPPGTGLTGELFF. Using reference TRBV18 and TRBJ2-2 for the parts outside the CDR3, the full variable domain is NAGVMQNPRHLVRRRGQEARLRCSPMKGHSHVYWYRQLPEEGLKFMVYLQKENIIDESGMPKERFSAEFPKEGPSILRIQQVVRGDSAAYFCASSPPGTGLTGELFFGEGSRLTVL.

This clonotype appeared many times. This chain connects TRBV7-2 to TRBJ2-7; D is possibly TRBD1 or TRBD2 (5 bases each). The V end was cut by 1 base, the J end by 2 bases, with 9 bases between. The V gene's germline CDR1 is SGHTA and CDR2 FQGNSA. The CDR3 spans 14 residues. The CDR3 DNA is TGTGCCAGCAGCTTAGGGGGCGGGCCCTACGAGCAGTACGTC. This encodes CASSLGGGPYEQYV.

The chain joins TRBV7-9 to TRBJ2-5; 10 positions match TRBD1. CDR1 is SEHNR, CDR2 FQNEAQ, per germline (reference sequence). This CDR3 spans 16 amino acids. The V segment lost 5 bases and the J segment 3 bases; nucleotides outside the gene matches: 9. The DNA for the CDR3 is TGTGCCAGCAGCGCGAGGGACAGGGGAAAGGAAGAGACCCAGTACTTC. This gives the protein CASSARDRGKEETQYF.

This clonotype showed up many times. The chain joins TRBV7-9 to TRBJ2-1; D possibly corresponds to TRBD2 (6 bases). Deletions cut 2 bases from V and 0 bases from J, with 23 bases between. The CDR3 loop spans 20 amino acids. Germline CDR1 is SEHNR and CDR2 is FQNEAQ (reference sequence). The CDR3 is CASSLKAPWSGDSSYNEQFF. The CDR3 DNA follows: TGTGCCAGCAGCTTAAAGGCCCCATGGTCGGGAGATAGCTCCTACAATGAGCAGTTCTTC.

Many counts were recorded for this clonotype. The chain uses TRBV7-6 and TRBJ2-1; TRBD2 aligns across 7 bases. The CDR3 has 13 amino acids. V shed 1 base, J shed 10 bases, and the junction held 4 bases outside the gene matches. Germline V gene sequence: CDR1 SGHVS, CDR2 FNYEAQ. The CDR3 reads CASSLGASGEQFF. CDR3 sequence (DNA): TGTGCCAGCAGCTTAGGGGCTAGCGGAGAGCAGTTCTTC.

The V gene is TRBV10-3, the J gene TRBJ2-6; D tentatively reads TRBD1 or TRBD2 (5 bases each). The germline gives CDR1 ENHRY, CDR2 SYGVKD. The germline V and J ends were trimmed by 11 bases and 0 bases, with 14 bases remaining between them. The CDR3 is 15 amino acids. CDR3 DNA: TGTGCCGTCCGGGACGAACGCTCTGGGGCCAACGTCCTGACTTTC. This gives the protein CAVRDERSGANVLTF.

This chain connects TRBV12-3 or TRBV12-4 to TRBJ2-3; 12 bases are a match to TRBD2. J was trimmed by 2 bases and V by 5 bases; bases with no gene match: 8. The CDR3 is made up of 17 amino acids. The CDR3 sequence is CASSPRLAGDLTDTQYF. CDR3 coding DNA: TGTGCCAGCAGTCCGCGACTAGCGGGGGACCTCACAGATACGCAGTATTTT.